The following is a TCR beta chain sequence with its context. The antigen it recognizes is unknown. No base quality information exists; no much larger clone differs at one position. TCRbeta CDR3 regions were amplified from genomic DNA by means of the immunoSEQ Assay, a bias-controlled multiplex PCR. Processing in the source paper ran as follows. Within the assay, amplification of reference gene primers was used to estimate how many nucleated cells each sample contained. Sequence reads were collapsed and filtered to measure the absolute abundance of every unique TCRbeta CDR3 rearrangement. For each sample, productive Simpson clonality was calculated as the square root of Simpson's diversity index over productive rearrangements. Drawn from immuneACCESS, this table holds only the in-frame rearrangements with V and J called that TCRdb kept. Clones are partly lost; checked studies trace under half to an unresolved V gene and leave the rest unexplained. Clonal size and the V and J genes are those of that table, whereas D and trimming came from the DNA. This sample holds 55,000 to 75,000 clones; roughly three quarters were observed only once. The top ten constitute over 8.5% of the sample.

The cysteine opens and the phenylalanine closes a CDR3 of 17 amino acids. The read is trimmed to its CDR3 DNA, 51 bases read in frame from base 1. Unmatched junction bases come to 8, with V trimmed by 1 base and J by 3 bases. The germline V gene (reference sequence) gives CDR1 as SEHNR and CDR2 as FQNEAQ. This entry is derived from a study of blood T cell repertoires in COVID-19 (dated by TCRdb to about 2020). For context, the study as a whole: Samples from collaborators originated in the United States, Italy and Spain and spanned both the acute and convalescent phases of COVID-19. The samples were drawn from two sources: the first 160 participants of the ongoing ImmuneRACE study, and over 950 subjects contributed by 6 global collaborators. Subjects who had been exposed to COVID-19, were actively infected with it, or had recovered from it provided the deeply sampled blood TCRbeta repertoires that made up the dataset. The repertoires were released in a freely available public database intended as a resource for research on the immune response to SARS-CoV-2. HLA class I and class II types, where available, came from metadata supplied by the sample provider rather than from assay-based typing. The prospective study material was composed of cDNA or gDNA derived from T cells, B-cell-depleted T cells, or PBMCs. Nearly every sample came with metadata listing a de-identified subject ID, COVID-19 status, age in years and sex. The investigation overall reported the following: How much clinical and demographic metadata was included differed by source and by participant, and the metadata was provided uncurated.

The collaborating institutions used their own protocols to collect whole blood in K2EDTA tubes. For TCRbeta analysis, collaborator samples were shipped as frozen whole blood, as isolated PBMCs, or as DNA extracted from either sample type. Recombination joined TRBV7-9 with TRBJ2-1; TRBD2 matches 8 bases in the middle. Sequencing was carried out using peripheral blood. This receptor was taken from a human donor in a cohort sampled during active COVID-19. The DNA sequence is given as TGTGCCAGCAGCTTAGTGGGTAGCGGGATCATCTACAATGAGCAGTTCTTC. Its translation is CASSLVGSGIIYNEQFF.